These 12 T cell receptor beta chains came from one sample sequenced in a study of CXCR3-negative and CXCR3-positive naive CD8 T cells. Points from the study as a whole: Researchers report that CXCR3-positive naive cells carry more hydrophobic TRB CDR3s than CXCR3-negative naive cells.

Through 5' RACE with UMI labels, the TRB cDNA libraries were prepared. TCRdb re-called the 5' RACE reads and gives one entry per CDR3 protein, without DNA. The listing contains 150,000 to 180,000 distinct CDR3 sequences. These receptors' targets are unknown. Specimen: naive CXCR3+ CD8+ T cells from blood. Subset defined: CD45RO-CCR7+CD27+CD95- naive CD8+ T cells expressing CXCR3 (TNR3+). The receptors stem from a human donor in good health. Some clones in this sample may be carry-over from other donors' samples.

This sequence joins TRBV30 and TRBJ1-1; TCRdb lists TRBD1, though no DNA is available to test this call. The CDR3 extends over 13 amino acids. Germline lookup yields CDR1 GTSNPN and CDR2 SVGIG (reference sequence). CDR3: CAWSVGGNTEAFF.

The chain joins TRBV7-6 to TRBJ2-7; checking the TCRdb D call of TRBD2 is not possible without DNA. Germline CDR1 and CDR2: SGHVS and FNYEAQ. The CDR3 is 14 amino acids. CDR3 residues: CASSLWESDYEQYF.

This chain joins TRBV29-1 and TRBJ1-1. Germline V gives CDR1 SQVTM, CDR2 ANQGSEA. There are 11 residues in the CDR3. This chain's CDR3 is CSVEEGSEAFF.

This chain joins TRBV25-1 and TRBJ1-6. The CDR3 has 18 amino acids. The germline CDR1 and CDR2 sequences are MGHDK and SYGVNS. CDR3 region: CASSESQSWSSYNSPLHF. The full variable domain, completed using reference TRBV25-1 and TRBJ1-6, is EADIYQTPRYLVIGTGKKITLECSQTMGHDKMYWYQQDPGMELHLIHYSYGVNSTEKGDLSSESTVSRIRTEHFPLTLESARPSHTSQYLCASSESQSWSSYNSPLHFGNGTRLTVT.

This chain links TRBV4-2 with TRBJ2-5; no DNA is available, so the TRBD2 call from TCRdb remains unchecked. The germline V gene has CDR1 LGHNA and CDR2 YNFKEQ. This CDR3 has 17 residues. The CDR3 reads CASSAMGETSGQETQYF.

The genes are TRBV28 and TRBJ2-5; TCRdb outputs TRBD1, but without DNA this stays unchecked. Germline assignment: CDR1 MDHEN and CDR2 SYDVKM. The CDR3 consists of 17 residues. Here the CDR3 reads CASRFLAGQGGMETQYF.

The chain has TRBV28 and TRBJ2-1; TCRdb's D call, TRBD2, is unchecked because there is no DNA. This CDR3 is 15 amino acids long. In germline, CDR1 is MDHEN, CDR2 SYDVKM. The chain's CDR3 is CASSLAGTYYNEQFF.

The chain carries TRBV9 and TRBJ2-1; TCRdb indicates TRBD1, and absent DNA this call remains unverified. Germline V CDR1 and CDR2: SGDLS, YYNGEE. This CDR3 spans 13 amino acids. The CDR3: CASSASGINEQFF.

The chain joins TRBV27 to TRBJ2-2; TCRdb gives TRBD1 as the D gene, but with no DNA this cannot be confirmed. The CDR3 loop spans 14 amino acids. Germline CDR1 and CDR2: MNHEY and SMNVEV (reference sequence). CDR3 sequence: CASSAGTSTGELFF.

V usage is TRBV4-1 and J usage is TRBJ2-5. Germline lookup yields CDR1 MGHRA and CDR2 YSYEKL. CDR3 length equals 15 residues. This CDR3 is CASSQGWGYQETQYF.

The CDR3 reads CATSDSSYEQYF. This rearrangement joins TRBV15 to TRBJ2-7. The CDR3 totals 12 residues. CDR1 is LNHNV and CDR2 is YYDKDF in the germline V gene (reference sequence).

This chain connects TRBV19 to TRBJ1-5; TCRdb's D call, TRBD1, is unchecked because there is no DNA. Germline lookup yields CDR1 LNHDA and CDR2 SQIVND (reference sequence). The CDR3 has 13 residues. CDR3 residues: CASSHRGDQPQHF.